The 32 T cell receptor beta chains below all came from one sample that was sequenced in a study of cytomegalovirus exposure and HLA in healthy donors. Primers included in the PCR were 60 Vbeta and 13 Jbeta primers. The repertoire was sequenced with immunoSEQ multiplex PCR; TCRdb's copy has only in-frame clones and lacks some. Of 130,000 to 150,000 clones listed, about 84% are singletons. What was sequenced was PBMCs. The receptors originated from a woman younger than 35 in good health and CMV-seropositive.

The rearrangement links TRBV6-6 to TRBJ1-1; 9 positions match TRBD1. Germline assignment: CDR1 MNHNY and CDR2 SVGAGI (reference sequence). CDR3 length equals 16 residues. Unmatched junction bases numbered 4, after V lost 0 bases and J lost 2 bases. The CDR3 spells CASSYSRQGDNTEAFF. The CDR3 DNA follows: TGTGCCAGCAGTTACTCTAGACAGGGGGATAACACTGAAGCTTTCTTT.

This clone was detected a few times. V and J are TRBV15 and TRBJ1-5, with D unclear. CDR1 is LNHNV, CDR2 YYDKDF, per germline (reference sequence). Trimming took 8 bases from V and 3 from J, leaving 14 bases between them. The CDR3 is 14 residues long. The CDR3 spells CATSKAGPNQPQHF. CDR3 DNA: TGTGCCACCTCTAAGGCGGGCCCCAATCAGCCCCAGCATTTT.

This rearrangement joins TRBV25-1 to TRBJ1-6; D might be TRBD1 (6 bases). This CDR3 has 16 amino acids. Germline lookup yields CDR1 MGHDK and CDR2 SYGVNS. Trimming removed 1 base from V and 6 bases from J, with 13 bases in between. The CDR3 coding sequence is TGTGCCAGCAGTGAATTAGGGGGTACGGGTAATTCACCCCTCCACTTT. Protein sequence: CASSELGGTGNSPLHF. Filled out from reference TRBV25-1 and TRBJ1-6, the complete variable domain reads EADIYQTPRYLVIGTGKKITLECSQTMGHDKMYWYQQDPGMELHLIHYSYGVNSTEKGDLSSESTVSRIRTEHFPLTLESARPSHTSQYLCASSELGGTGNSPLHFGNGTRLTVT.

This clone was seen more than once but under ten times. The V and J genes are TRBV19 and TRBJ2-4; TRBD2 is a possible D gene (6 bases). Germline CDR1 reads LNHDA; CDR2 reads SQIVND (reference sequence). The length of the CDR3 is 16 residues. Trimming pared 5 bases from V and 0 bases from J, leaving 14 bases between. The CDR3 reads CASSARTGEAKNIQYF. The CDR3 DNA follows: TGTGCCAGTAGTGCCCGGACGGGAGAAGCCAAAAACATTCAGTACTTC.

CDR3 in amino acids: CASSLYGSTTQYF. The CDR3 DNA sequence: TGTGCCAGCAGCTTATACGGGAGTACGACCCAGTACTTC. V is TRBV5-8 and J is TRBJ2-5; weak D call: TRBD2 (6 bases). There are 13 residues in the CDR3. CDR1 is SGHTS and CDR2 is YDEGEE in the germline V gene. V gave up 2 bases and J gave up 7 bases, with 12 bases separating them.

J is TRBJ1-6 and V is TRBV7-2, with no clear D. The V end lost 4 bases, the J end lost 11 bases, and 18 bases lay between the germline ends. The CDR3 consists of 15 residues. Germline assignment: CDR1 SGHTA and CDR2 FQGNSA. The CDR3 loop is CASSSPRGLGPPLHF. In DNA, the CDR3 is TGTGCCAGCAGCTCCCCCCGAGGGCTCGGGCCACCCCTCCACTTT.

The sample holds one count of this clone. V is TRBV5-1 and J is TRBJ2-5; 8 nucleotides align to TRBD2. This CDR3 contains 15 residues. The germline gives CDR1 SGHRS, CDR2 YFSETQ. The J segment lost 1 base and the V segment lost 2 bases, leaving 4 bases of the junction unmatched. CDR3 DNA: TGCGCCAGCAGCTTCCGGGGGGGCTCCCAAGAGACCCAGTACTTC. It encodes CASSFRGGSQETQYF.

This sequence joins TRBV4-3 and TRBJ1-2, with D hard to call. V shed 0 bases and J shed 4 bases, with 12 bases lying between them. CDR1 LGHNA and CDR2 YSLEER come from the germline V gene. The CDR3 length is 15 residues. CDR3 coding DNA: TGCGCCAGCAGCCAAGATGCTCAGGTGCTCTATGGCTACACCTTC. Protein: CASSQDAQVLYGYTF.

CDR3 sequence: CASSPGGAVMNTEAFF. CDR3 bases: TGTGCCAGCAGCCCCGGAGGGGCGGTTATGAACACTGAAGCTTTCTTT. V is TRBV5-4 and J is TRBJ1-1; perhaps TRBD1 as D (5 bases). Germline CDR1 is SGHNT and CDR2 is YYREEE (reference sequence). V lost 4 bases, J lost 0 bases, and 16 bases lay in between. The CDR3 is made up of 16 amino acids.

The CDR3 sequence: CASGLAGYNEQFF. DNA of the CDR3: TGCGCCAGCGGGTTAGCGGGCTACAATGAGCAGTTCTTC. The chain carries TRBV10-1 and TRBJ2-1; 7 nucleotides line up with TRBD2. In germline, CDR1 is WNHNN, CDR2 SYGVQD (reference sequence). The CDR3 has 13 residues. Unmatched junction bases numbered 4, after V lost 8 bases and J lost 3 bases.

This clone was counted a single time. V gene TRBV6-1 combines with J gene TRBJ1-2, with no clear D. Germline CDR1 and CDR2: MNHNS and SASEGT. Trimming cost V 4 bases and J 6 bases, with 12 bases left between them. The CDR3 is 13 amino acids. The CDR3: CASSGRREDGYTF. CDR3 DNA: TGTGCCAGCAGTGGTCGGAGGGAGGATGGCTACACCTTC.

The rearrangement links TRBV6-5 to TRBJ1-2; 9 bases agree with TRBD1. Germline CDR1 is MNHEY and CDR2 is SVGAGI. The CDR3 consists of 13 residues. The junction had 2 bases not matched to a gene; V was cut back by 2 bases and J by 7 bases. The CDR3 sequence: CASSYRTGAGYTF. The CDR3 nucleotides are TGTGCCAGCAGTTACAGGACAGGGGCTGGCTACACCTTC.

The V call is TRBV5-1, the J call TRBJ2-5, with 9 bases fitting TRBD2. Per germline, CDR1 SGHRS and CDR2 YFSETQ. The V segment lost 0 bases and the J segment 5 bases; nucleotides outside the gene matches: 2. The CDR3 has 14 residues. CDR3 amino acids: CASSLELAGETQYF. CDR3 DNA: TGCGCCAGCAGCTTGGAGCTAGCGGGGGAGACCCAGTACTTC.

The V and J genes are TRBV15 and TRBJ2-2, with D perhaps TRBD1 (6 bases). The CDR3 is 16 residues long. V was trimmed by 0 bases and J by 6 bases, leaving 14 bases between them. Germline CDR1 and CDR2: LNHNV and YYDKDF (reference sequence). CDR3 residues: CATSRDIVGAAGELFF. The CDR3 nucleotides are TGTGCCACCAGCAGAGATATAGTGGGGGCAGCCGGGGAGCTGTTTTTT.

The chain carries TRBV6-5 and TRBJ1-1; possible D gene TRBD1, 6 bases. V dropped 2 bases and J dropped 7 bases, with 11 bases sitting between them. This CDR3 is 13 amino acids long. Germline V lookup: CDR1 MNHEY, CDR2 SVGAGI. This CDR3 is CASSYRGLNEAFF. DNA of the CDR3: TGTGCCAGCAGTTACAGGGGGTTGAATGAAGCTTTCTTT.

The gene calls are TRBV23-1 and TRBJ1-4; TRBD1 agrees at 7 bases. TRBV23-1 belongs to the ORF category, with a function that is uncertain. The CDR3 runs to 18 residues. The junction had 13 bases not matched to a gene; V was cut back by 5 bases and J by 1 base. CDR3 coding DNA: TGCGCCAGCAGTTCAATCCCAGACAGGGTGGTAACTAATGAAAAACTGTTTTTT. It yields the protein CASSSIPDRVVTNEKLFF.

The chain employs TRBV27 and TRBJ1-4, with TRBD1 identical over 8 bases. With V trimmed by 5 bases and J by 5 bases, 4 bases remained unmatched. CDR3 length: 14 residues. Germline assignment: CDR1 MNHEY and CDR2 SMNVEV (reference sequence). The CDR3 nucleotides are TGTGCCAGCAGTCGGGACAGGCAGAATGAAAAACTGTTTTTT. Amino acids: CASSRDRQNEKLFF.

The chain couples TRBV19 to TRBJ1-6, with 7 bases fitting TRBD1. With 5 bases clipped from V and 7 bases from J, the junction kept 5 bases outside the gene matches. The CDR3 sequence is 14 residues long. Germline CDR1 is LNHDA and CDR2 is SQIVND (reference sequence). For the CDR3, the DNA is TGTGCCAGTAGTCCCGGGACAGAGAATTCACCCCTCCACTTT. Translated, it gives CASSPGTENSPLHF.

J is TRBJ2-1 and V is TRBV5-6; TRBD1 matches 8 bases. J lost 0 bases, V lost 7 bases, and 6 bases had no gene match. The germline V gene has CDR1 SGHDT and CDR2 YYEEEE. CDR3 size: 15 residues. Here the CDR3 reads CASVRGLGSYNEQFF. The CDR3 nucleotides read TGTGCCAGCGTCAGGGGGCTGGGCTCCTACAATGAGCAGTTCTTC.

The chain carries TRBV6-4 and TRBJ2-3, with TRBD1 identical over 10 bases. J was trimmed by 1 base and V by 0 bases; bases with no gene match: 1. The CDR3 is made up of 16 amino acids. The germline V gene encodes CDR1 MRHNA and CDR2 SNTAGT. In DNA form, the CDR3 reads TGTGCCAGCAGTGACTCTGGGACAGGGGGCACAGATACGCAGTATTTT. It codes for CASSDSGTGGTDTQYF.

V and J are TRBV29-1 and TRBJ1-1; D unresolved. The V and J ends lost 7 bases and 11 bases respectively, with 17 bases between them. This CDR3 comprises 11 residues. The germline V gene has CDR1 SQVTM and CDR2 ANQGSEA. The CDR3 sequence: CSGKPGVAAFF. In nucleotides, the CDR3 is TGCAGCGGAAAGCCCGGGGTTGCGGCTTTCTTT.

The gene calls are TRBV5-4 and TRBJ1-1; D gene unclear. There are 13 residues in the CDR3. V lost 0 bases and J 0 bases, leaving 3 bases between the germline ends. Looked up from germline, CDR1 is SGHNT and CDR2 is YYREEE (reference sequence). This chain's CDR3 is CASSLGLNTEAFF. CDR3 nucleotide sequence: TGTGCCAGCAGCTTGGGGCTGAACACTGAAGCTTTCTTT.

The CDR3 DNA reads TGCGCCAGCAGCCCCCCACTCTCATTTAGTAGCAATGAGCAGTTCTTC. Its protein product is CASSPPLSFSSNEQFF. The rearrangement links TRBV5-1 to TRBJ2-1; no firm D call. Looked up from germline, CDR1 is SGHRS and CDR2 is YFSETQ. The CDR3 totals 16 residues. Trimming removed 4 bases at V and 6 bases at J, with 20 bases between.

This clone appeared once. The CDR3 loop reads CATQTGRGNQPQHF. The CDR3 bases are TGTGCCACTCAGACAGGGAGAGGCAATCAGCCCCAGCATTTT. The chain couples TRBV19 to TRBJ1-5; 7 bases line up with TRBD1. Unmatched junction bases numbered 8, after V lost 10 bases and J lost 2 bases. This CDR3 spans 14 amino acids. The germline gives CDR1 LNHDA, CDR2 SQIVND (reference sequence).

A remark on this clone: Mismatch with germline at one junction end may stem from a read error. The chain links TRBV7-9 to TRBJ1-4; the match to TRBD1 covers 8 bases. Per germline, CDR1 SEHNR and CDR2 FQNEAQ (reference sequence). The CDR3 is made up of 16 amino acids. CDR3 region: CSSSTQSGTGGEKLFF. CDR3 in DNA: TGTTCCAGCAGCACCCAATCCGGGACAGGCGGCGAAAAACTGTTTTTT. Based on the CDR3 plus reference TRBV7-9 and TRBJ1-4, the full variable domain is DTGVSQNPRHKITKRGQNVTFRCDPISEHNRLYWYRQTLGQGPEFLTYFQNEAQLEKSRLLSDRFSAERPKGSFSTLEIQRTEQGDSAMYLCSSSTQSGTGGEKLFFGSGTQLSVL.

The chain has TRBV10-2 and TRBJ2-1, with D possibly being TRBD2 (6 bases). In germline, CDR1 is WSHSY, CDR2 SAAADI. CDR3 length: 10 residues. V was clipped by 11 bases and J by 5 bases, with 7 bases between them. The CDR3: CAGGDNEQFF. CDR3 DNA: TGCGCCGGCGGGGACAATGAGCAGTTCTTC.

In this sample, this clone turned up once. This chain links TRBV25-1 with TRBJ1-3, with TRBD1 matching 7 bases. Trimming took 4 bases from V and 3 from J; bases not matched to a gene: 3. CDR1 MGHDK and CDR2 SYGVNS come from the germline V gene. The CDR3 extends over 14 amino acids. The chain's CDR3 is CASSGTGYGNTIYF. Here the CDR3 DNA reads TGTGCCAGCAGTGGGACAGGATATGGAAACACCATATATTTT.

This chain joins TRBV27 and TRBJ2-7; 7 bases align to TRBD2. J was trimmed by 2 bases and V by 3 bases; bases with no gene match: 7. CDR3 length equals 15 residues. From germline, CDR1 is MNHEY and CDR2 SMNVEV (reference sequence). The CDR3 DNA reads TGTGCCAGCAGTTTCTTATTAGCGGGCCCCTACGAGCAGTACTTC. This sequence encodes CASSFLLAGPYEQYF.

The chain uses TRBV6-1 and TRBJ1-2; TRBD1 agrees at 7 bases. The CDR3 runs to 14 residues. V gave up 6 bases and J gave up 8 bases; unmatched junction bases: 12. Germline lookup yields CDR1 MNHNS and CDR2 SASEGT. The CDR3 here is CASRRQGAGSGYTF. The CDR3 DNA reads TGTGCCAGCAGAAGACAGGGAGCAGGGTCCGGCTACACCTTC.

This clone came up a few times. Other DNA sequences within the sample encode an identical CDR3. V and J are TRBV7-2 and TRBJ2-7, with 8 bases that match TRBD1. CDR1 is SGHTA, CDR2 FQGNSA, per germline. The CDR3 length is 14 residues. V dropped 1 base and J dropped 4; count of bases not matched to a gene: 3. CDR3 sequence reads: CASSLGTGRYEQYF. CDR3 DNA: TGTGCCAGCAGCTTAGGGACAGGGAGGTACGAGCAGTACTTC.

Regarding this clone: The sample carries other DNA sequences with the same CDR3. The V gene is TRBV19, the J gene TRBJ2-5, with 8 nucleotides matching TRBD1. Germline V gene lookup returns CDR1 LNHDA and CDR2 SQIVND (reference sequence). There are 13 residues in the CDR3. V was clipped by 6 bases and J by 5 bases; unmatched bases: 5. The CDR3 region has the DNA TGTGCCAGTAGAGGACAGGGCTGGGAGACCCAGTACTTC. Translation: CASRGQGWETQYF.

The genes are TRBV10-1 and TRBJ2-5; TRBD1 matches 12 bases. The ends lost 0 bases at V and 4 bases at J; junction bases unmatched: 3. Looked up from germline, CDR1 is WNHNN and CDR2 is SYGVQD (reference sequence). CDR3 length: 16 amino acids. The CDR3 reads CASSESGQGARETQYF. CDR3 in DNA: TGCGCCAGCAGTGAGTCGGGACAGGGGGCACGAGAGACCCAGTACTTC.